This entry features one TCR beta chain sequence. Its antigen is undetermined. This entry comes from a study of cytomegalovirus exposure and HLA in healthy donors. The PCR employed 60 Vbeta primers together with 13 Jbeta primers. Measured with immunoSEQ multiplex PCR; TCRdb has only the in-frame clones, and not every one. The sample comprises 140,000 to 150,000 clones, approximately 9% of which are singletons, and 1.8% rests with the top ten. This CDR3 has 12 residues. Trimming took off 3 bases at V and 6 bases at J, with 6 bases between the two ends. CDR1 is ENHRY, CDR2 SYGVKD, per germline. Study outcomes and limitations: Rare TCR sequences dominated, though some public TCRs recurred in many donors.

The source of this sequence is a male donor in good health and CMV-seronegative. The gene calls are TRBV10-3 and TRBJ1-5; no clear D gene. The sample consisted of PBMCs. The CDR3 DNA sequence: TGTGCCATCAGTGATTCGAGTCAGCCCCAGCATTTT. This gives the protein CAISDSSQPQHF.